The 20 T cell receptor beta chains below all came from one sample that was sequenced in a study of regulatory T cells in long-lasting Graves disease. Time point: persistent/refractory GD, antithyroid drugs over 5 years with positive TRAb. The TCR library was prepared using RNA isolated from PBMCs. iRepertoire HTBI primers and Arm-PCR of CDR3 regions built TCR beta libraries. In TCRdb, the multiplex PCR reads were re-called with MiXCR into one record per CDR3 protein. The top ten clones hold around 14% of a sample with about 460,000 distinct CDR3 sequences, approximately 22% of them seen once. This specimen consisted of peripheral blood mononuclear cells (PBMCs), obtained when the disease was refractory, from a patient treated with antithyroid drugs. The receptor set was obtained from a female donor with Graves disease.

This clonotype was observed at least ten times. The V gene is TRBV20-1, the J gene TRBJ2-5; no definite D call. Germline V gene data show CDR1 as DFQATT and CDR2 as SNEGSKA (reference sequence). Trimming removed 7 bases at V and 2 bases at J, with 8 bases between. CDR3 length: 11 amino acids. The CDR3 bases are TGCAGTGGTCTCATGCAAGAGACCCAGTACTTC. Encoded protein: CSGLMQETQYF.

Ten or more counts support this clonotype. V gene TRBV6-1 combines with J gene TRBJ2-6; D not certain. The germline V gene has CDR1 MNHNS and CDR2 SASEGT. The CDR3 is made up of 18 amino acids. V was shortened by 0 bases and J by 0 bases, with 12 bases between the two germline ends. Here the CDR3 reads CASSEAAPWGSGANVLTF. CDR3 DNA: TGTGCCAGCAGTGAAGCCGCCCCCTGGGGCTCTGGGGCCAACGTCCTGACTTTC.

The sample holds one count of this clonotype. The chain links TRBV5-1 to TRBJ1-2; no clear D gene. The CDR3 length is 19 residues. V lost 4 bases and J 4 bases, leaving 29 bases between the germline ends. Per germline, CDR1 SGHRS and CDR2 YFSETQ. Here the CDR3 DNA reads TGCGCCAGCAGCCCGACTGGAACCGGGCCTTTTTCTGGAGTCTATGGCTACACCTTC. Translating gives CASSPTGTGPFSGVYGYTF.

This clonotype has just a few counts. The chain couples TRBV7-9 to TRBJ1-5; no definite D call. This CDR3 has 14 residues. CDR1 and CDR2 from the germline V gene are SEHNR and FQNEAQ (reference sequence). Trimming removed 1 base at V and 7 bases at J, with 11 bases between. DNA of the CDR3: TGTGCCAGCAGCTTAGATGGCAGGCGGCAGCCCCAGCATTTT. Protein product: CASSLDGRRQPQHF.

There are many counts of this clonotype. J is TRBJ1-1 and V is TRBV12-3 or TRBV12-4, with unresolved D. The CDR3 spans 15 residues. V was trimmed by 2 bases and J by 5 bases, leaving 15 bases between them. As DNA, the CDR3 is TGTGCCAGCAGTTTAATGGACCCCGGAGGGACTGAAGCTTTCTTT. Translating gives CASSLMDPGGTEAFF.

The gene calls are TRBV6-5 and TRBJ2-6; possibly TRBD2 for D (5 bases). Germline V CDR1 and CDR2: MNHEY, SVGAGI. The V end was cut by 0 bases, the J end by 4 bases, with 19 bases between. The CDR3 covers 19 residues. The CDR3 spells CASSYSIAYYDTGANVLTF. The DNA of the CDR3 is TGTGCCAGCAGTTACTCGATAGCGTACTACGACACCGGGGCCAACGTCCTGACTTTC.

This clonotype occurred many times. CDR3 nucleotide sequence: TGTGCCAGCAGACCGACAGGGAATCAGCCCCAGCCCCAGCATTTT. Amino acid sequence: CASRPTGNQPQPQHF. The chain is built from TRBV28 and TRBJ1-5, with 7 bases that match TRBD1. The germline CDR1 and CDR2 sequences are MDHEN and SYDVKM. This CDR3 is built from 15 residues. J was trimmed by 7 bases and V by 6 bases; bases with no gene match: 12.

The chain links TRBV28 to TRBJ2-5, with TRBD1 matching over 7 bases. CDR1 is MDHEN and CDR2 is SYDVKM in the germline V gene. CDR3 length: 16 residues. V was clipped by 6 bases and J by 1 base; unmatched bases: 11. The CDR3: CASRSNRGAIQETQYF. Here the CDR3 DNA reads TGTGCCAGCAGATCTAACAGGGGCGCCATCCAAGAGACCCAGTACTTC.

This clonotype has at least ten counts. The chain combines TRBV11-2 with TRBJ2-5; tentatively, D is TRBD2 (7 bases). CDR3 length: 15 residues. Germline CDR1 SGHAT, CDR2 FQNNGV. V was cut by 4 bases and J by 2 bases, with 14 bases left in between. CDR3 coding DNA: TGTGCCAGCAGCTCTCCCGGGGGGCTGCAAGAGACCCAGTACTTC. It specifies CASSSPGGLQETQYF.

This clonotype came up a few times. The chain is built from TRBV19 and TRBJ1-1; tentative D call: TRBD1 (5 bases). This CDR3 has 14 amino acids. CDR1 is LNHDA, CDR2 SQIVND, per germline (reference sequence). V lost 8 bases and J 6 bases, leaving 19 bases between the germline ends. In DNA form, the CDR3 reads TGTGCCAGTGGAGAGACGGGGGTTACCTCTGAAGCTTTCTTT. Its translation: CASGETGVTSEAFF.

This clonotype has just one count. This may be a read error, as it is one base from a much larger clone. The gene calls are TRBV3-1 and TRBJ2-5; D not certain. There are 12 residues in the CDR3. CDR1 is LGHDT and CDR2 is YNNKEL in the germline V gene (reference sequence). The CDR3, as DNA: TGTGCCAGCAGCCAAGGGGTCCAGACTCAGTACTTC. It is translated as CASSQGVQTQYF.

The gene calls are TRBV28 and TRBJ2-1; D is tentatively TRBD1 or TRBD2 (5 bases each). Germline-derived CDR1 and CDR2 are MDHEN and SYDVKM. Trimming stripped 10 bases from V and 7 bases from J, with 14 bases between. The CDR3 is 12 amino acids. The CDR3 coding sequence is TGTGCCACCCTCCGAGGGGCGAATGAGCAGTTCTTC. The encoded protein is CATLRGANEQFF.

This clonotype was counted many times. This chain joins TRBV25-1 and TRBJ2-7; 14 bases match TRBD2. J was trimmed by 0 bases and V by 5 bases; bases with no gene match: 27. Germline lookup yields CDR1 MGHDK and CDR2 SYGVNS. The CDR3 runs 24 residues. The CDR3 DNA reads as TGTGCCAGCAGTCCTAGTCCCGGGACAGGGTTCGGGACTAGCGGGAGCCCCCCCTCCTACGAGCAGTACTTC. Encoded protein: CASSPSPGTGFGTSGSPPSYEQYF.

The CDR3 region is CASTTTGGAESFF. CDR3 DNA sequence: TGTGCCAGTACCACTACTGGAGGGGCTGAGTCTTTCTTT. J is TRBJ1-1 and V is TRBV19, with D perhaps matching TRBD1 (5 bases). Trimming took off 7 bases at V and 12 bases at J, with 21 bases between the two ends. Germline V lookup: CDR1 LNHDA, CDR2 SQIVND (reference sequence). The CDR3 contains 13 residues.

The chain couples TRBV7-6 to TRBJ2-3, with D possibly being TRBD2 (6 bases). The CDR3 has 15 amino acids. V shed 1 base and J shed 4 bases, with 12 bases lying between them. Per the germline V gene, CDR1 is SGHVS and CDR2 is FNYEAQ. The CDR3 loop reads CASSLGASVADTQYF. In DNA form, the CDR3 reads TGTGCCAGCAGCTTAGGTGCTAGCGTGGCAGATACGCAGTATTTT.

V gene TRBV24-1 combines with J gene TRBJ2-2, with D unclear. From germline, CDR1 is KGHDR and CDR2 SFDVKD. V lost 0 bases and J 1 base, leaving 2 bases between the germline ends. This CDR3 is built from 14 residues. The CDR3 sequence is CATSDLQNTGELFF. Here the CDR3 DNA reads TGTGCCACCAGTGATTTGCAGAACACCGGGGAGCTGTTTTTT.

In this sample, this clonotype turned up many times. The rearrangement uses TRBV7-3 and TRBJ2-5; D is perhaps TRBD2 (5 bases). The CDR3 consists of 15 residues. Germline V lookup: CDR1 SGHTA, CDR2 FQGTGA. Trimming took 2 bases from V and 1 from J, leaving 11 bases between them. The CDR3 sequence: CASSLLGGRQETQYF. The CDR3 DNA is TGTGCCAGCAGCTTACTTGGCGGGCGCCAAGAGACCCAGTACTTC.

This clonotype has a count of ten or more. This chain connects TRBV28 to TRBJ2-5, with D maybe TRBD1 (6 bases). The CDR3 sequence is 14 residues long. Trimming cost V 6 bases and J 2 bases, with 13 bases left between them. Germline assignment: CDR1 MDHEN and CDR2 SYDVKM. The CDR3, as DNA: TGTGCCAGCAGCCCCTTGCAGGGGCAAGAGACCCAGTACTTC. Its protein product is CASSPLQGQETQYF.

The table lists this clonotype with many counts. The chain couples TRBV28 to TRBJ1-6; 9 bases match TRBD1. V lost 6 bases to trimming and J lost 0 bases; unmatched junction nucleotides: 9. Germline V CDR1 and CDR2: MDHEN, SYDVKM. The CDR3 sequence is 18 residues long. CDR3 coding DNA: TGTGCCAGCAGCAATTCCACAGGGGGCTGCTCCTATAATTCACCCCTCCACTTT. Translated: CASSNSTGGCSYNSPLHF.

The chain carries TRBV20-1 and TRBJ1-1; TRBD1 might be the D (5 bases). The germline CDR1 and CDR2 sequences are DFQATT and SNEGSKA (reference sequence). The germline V and J ends were trimmed by 0 bases and 6 bases, with 11 bases remaining between them. CDR3 length: 13 residues. As DNA, the CDR3 is TGCAGTGCTAGAGACGGGACGGGGGCTGAAGCTTTCTTT. Translation gives CSARDGTGAEAFF.